One and the same sample provided the 5 T cell receptor beta chains below, sequenced in a study of blood T cell repertoires in COVID-19. Some clones are missing from TCRdb's copy, which holds only in-frame ones; the method was immunoSEQ multiplex PCR. The data contain about 220,000 clones, 80% to 90% of them singletons. Input material: PBMCs or T cells enriched from blood (not recorded which). The source of these receptors is a woman aged 18 to 35 in a cohort exposed to, infected with or recovered from COVID-19 (not recorded which).

The V gene is TRBV7-9, the J gene TRBJ2-7; the D gene is possibly TRBD2 (5 bases). This CDR3 is built from 14 residues. V lost 7 bases, J lost 2 bases, and 15 bases lay in between. Germline CDR1 SEHNR, CDR2 FQNEAQ (reference sequence). The CDR3: CASTPVRATYEQYF. The CDR3 bases are TGTGCCAGCACCCCCGTGAGGGCGACCTACGAGCAGTACTTC.

The genes are TRBV28 and TRBJ1-5, with a tentative D call TRBD1 (5 bases). Trimming removed 3 bases at V and 4 bases at J, with 16 bases between. The length of the CDR3 is 16 residues. CDR1 and CDR2 from the germline V gene are MDHEN and SYDVKM. The CDR3 region is CASSFPRYRLNQPQHF. The CDR3 coding sequence is TGTGCCAGCAGTTTCCCGCGGTACAGGCTTAATCAGCCCCAGCATTTT.

V and J are TRBV5-1 and TRBJ2-1; 8 bases are a match to TRBD1. Germline values: CDR1 SGHRS, CDR2 YFSETQ. There are 17 residues in the CDR3. Unmatched junction bases numbered 6, after V lost 0 bases and J lost 1 base. The CDR3 coding sequence is TGCGCCAGCAGCTTGGAGAGGACAGGGACATCCTACAATGAGCAGTTCTTC. As protein: CASSLERTGTSYNEQFF.

V usage is TRBV10-1 and J usage is TRBJ2-4, with 9 bases identical to TRBD1. CDR1 is WNHNN and CDR2 is SYGVQD in the germline V gene (reference sequence). The CDR3 spans 13 residues. V shed 8 bases and J 9 bases; nucleotides not matched to a gene: 8. CDR3 region: CASGPGQGGIQYF. For the CDR3, the DNA is TGCGCCAGCGGTCCGGGACAGGGAGGCATTCAGTACTTC.

V usage is TRBV11-2 and J usage is TRBJ1-3; D unresolved. V dropped 3 bases and J dropped 7 bases, with 7 bases sitting between them. Germline loops: CDR1 SGHAT, CDR2 FQNNGV. The CDR3 has 12 amino acids. The CDR3 is CASSFMFNTIYF. CDR3 coding DNA: TGTGCCAGCAGCTTTATGTTTAACACCATATATTTT.